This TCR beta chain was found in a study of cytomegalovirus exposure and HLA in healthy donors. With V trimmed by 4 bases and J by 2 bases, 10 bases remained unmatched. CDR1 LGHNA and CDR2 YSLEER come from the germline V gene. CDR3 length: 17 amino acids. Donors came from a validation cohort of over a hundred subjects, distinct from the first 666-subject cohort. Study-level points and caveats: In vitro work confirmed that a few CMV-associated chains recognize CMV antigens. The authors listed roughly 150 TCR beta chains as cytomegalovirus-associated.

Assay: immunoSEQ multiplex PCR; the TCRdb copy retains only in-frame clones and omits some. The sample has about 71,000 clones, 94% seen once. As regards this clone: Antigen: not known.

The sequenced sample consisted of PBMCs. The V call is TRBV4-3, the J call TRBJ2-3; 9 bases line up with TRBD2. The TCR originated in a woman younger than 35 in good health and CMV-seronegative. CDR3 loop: CASSPGCCGGATDTQYF. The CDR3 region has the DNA TGCGCCAGCAGCCCCGGGTGTTGCGGGGGGGCCACAGATACGCAGTATTTT.